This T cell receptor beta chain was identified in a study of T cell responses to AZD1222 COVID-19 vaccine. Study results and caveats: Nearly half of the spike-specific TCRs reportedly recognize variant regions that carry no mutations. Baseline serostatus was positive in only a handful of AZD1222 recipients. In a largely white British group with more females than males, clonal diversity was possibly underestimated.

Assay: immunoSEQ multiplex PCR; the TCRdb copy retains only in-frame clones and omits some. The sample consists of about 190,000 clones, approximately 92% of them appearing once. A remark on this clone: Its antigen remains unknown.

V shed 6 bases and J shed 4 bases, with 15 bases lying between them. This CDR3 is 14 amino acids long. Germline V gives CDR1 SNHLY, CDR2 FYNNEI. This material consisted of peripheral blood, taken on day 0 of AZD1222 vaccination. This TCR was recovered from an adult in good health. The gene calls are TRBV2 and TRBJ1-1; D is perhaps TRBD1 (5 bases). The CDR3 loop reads CASSAVGRVTEAFF. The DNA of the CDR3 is TGTGCCAGCAGCGCAGTCGGCAGGGTCACTGAAGCTTTCTTT.